The 13 T cell receptor beta chains below all came from one sample that was sequenced in a study of early T cells in non-severe SARS-CoV-2 infection. Using its own MiXCR run on the 5' RACE reads, TCRdb lists one record per CDR3 protein. Of around 30,000 distinct CDR3 sequences listed, 4% to 4.5% are singletons. Source material: whole blood. The receptors here all came from an adult who was a healthcare worker with PCR-confirmed SARS-CoV-2 infection or an uninfected control (not recorded which).

This clonotype occurred many times. V gene TRBV6-6 combines with J gene TRBJ1-4; 9 nucleotides agree with TRBD1. V lost 4 bases, J lost 8 bases, and 5 bases stayed unmatched. Germline V gives CDR1 MNHNY, CDR2 SVGAGI (reference sequence). This CDR3 has 14 residues. Here the CDR3 reads CASSLRTGEEKLFF. The CDR3 region has the DNA TGTGCCAGCAGTTTGCGGACAGGGGAGGAAAAACTGTTTTTT.

This clonotype was observed at least ten times. The chain carries TRBV30 and TRBJ1-5; D perhaps matches TRBD1 (6 bases). The germline V gene has CDR1 GTSNPN and CDR2 SVGIG (reference sequence). V shed 3 bases and J shed 4 bases, with 13 bases lying between them. The CDR3 is 14 amino acids. The CDR3 loop is CAWRSQGPNQPQHF. Here the CDR3 DNA reads TGTGCCTGGAGGTCACAGGGTCCTAATCAGCCCCAGCATTTT.

This clonotype was counted at least ten times. The genes are TRBV3-1 and TRBJ2-7; no firm D call. Between the trimmed V and J ends, which lost 1 base and 3 bases, there was a span of 10 bases. Germline V gene data show CDR1 as LGHDT and CDR2 as YNNKEL (reference sequence). The CDR3 contains 14 residues. Written as DNA, the CDR3 is TGTGCCAGCAGCCAAGGCCAGGTGTTCTACGAGCAGTACTTC. Translated, it gives CASSQGQVFYEQYF.

This clonotype showed up just a few times. V is TRBV4-1 and J is TRBJ1-3; perhaps TRBD1 as D (6 bases). Trimming removed 3 bases at V and 4 bases at J, with 13 bases between. Per germline, CDR1 MGHRA and CDR2 YSYEKL. The CDR3 covers 15 residues. The CDR3 sequence: CASSQGALGGNTIYF. The CDR3 DNA reads TGCGCCAGCAGCCAGGGGGCGTTAGGAGGAAACACCATATATTTT.

This clonotype was seen ten or more times. This chain connects TRBV7-9 to TRBJ1-2, with D perhaps matching TRBD1 (6 bases). V lost 5 bases and J lost 4, with 14 bases in between. CDR3 length: 14 residues. CDR1 is SEHNR, CDR2 FQNEAQ, per germline (reference sequence). The CDR3 coding sequence is TGTGCCAGCAGCCTGGACAGCCGGGCCTATGGCTACACCTTC. Translating gives CASSLDSRAYGYTF.

This clonotype came up many times. The J gene is TRBJ1-2, the V gene TRBV13; 8 nucleotides align to TRBD1. CDR1 is PRHDT and CDR2 is FYEKMQ in the germline V gene (reference sequence). V shed 6 bases and J 4 bases; nucleotides not matched to a gene: 4. The CDR3 extends over 13 amino acids. This CDR3 reads CASSSTGAYGYTF. The CDR3 bases are TGTGCCAGCAGTTCGACAGGGGCCTATGGCTACACCTTC.

This clonotype was seen ten or more times. The chain employs TRBV6-5 and TRBJ2-5; the D is unclear. This CDR3 contains 15 residues. V was clipped by 2 bases and J by 4 bases, with 14 bases between them. Germline V gene data show CDR1 as MNHEY and CDR2 as SVGAGI. The DNA of the CDR3 is TGTGCCAGCAGTTACGAGGTAGCCGTAGCAGAGACCCAGTACTTC. Protein: CASSYEVAVAETQYF.

In its sample, this clonotype was seen many times. The CDR3 DNA follows: TGTGCCAGCAGCCCAACCCAACTAGCGGGAGCATCCGAGCAGTACTTC. Translation: CASSPTQLAGASEQYF. This chain uses TRBV3-1 with TRBJ2-7; TRBD2 matches 11 bases. V was clipped by 4 bases and J by 6 bases; unmatched bases: 11. The CDR3 covers 16 residues. Germline assignment: CDR1 LGHDT and CDR2 YNNKEL (reference sequence).

This clonotype was recorded at least ten times. The genes are TRBV10-3 and TRBJ2-7, with D perhaps matching TRBD2 (5 bases). The CDR3 is 13 amino acids. Trimming removed 7 bases from V and 5 bases from J, with 15 bases in between. Looked up from germline, CDR1 is ENHRY and CDR2 is SYGVKD. The CDR3 sequence is CAIKTVGRDEQYF. CDR3 in DNA: TGTGCCATCAAAACCGTTGGGCGGGACGAGCAGTACTTC.

This clonotype was observed many times. This sequence joins TRBV6-6 and TRBJ2-1, with 9 nucleotides matching TRBD1. The CDR3 contains 17 residues. Per the germline V gene, CDR1 is MNHNY and CDR2 is SVGAGI (reference sequence). Unmatched junction bases numbered 15, after V lost 2 bases and J lost 10 bases. The CDR3 nucleotides are TGTGCCAGCAGTTACACAGGGGGCGCTACCCCGGGGGAGGAGCAGTTCTTC. Protein product: CASSYTGGATPGEEQFF.

This clonotype was recorded at least ten times. This chain joins TRBV7-7 and TRBJ2-2; D gene uncertain. This CDR3 is 16 amino acids long. Trimming took off 6 bases at V and 4 bases at J, with 18 bases between the two ends. The germline V gene has CDR1 SSHAT and CDR2 FNYEAQ (reference sequence). The CDR3 coding sequence is TGTGCCAGCAGTTTACACCCTCCGTCGGGCACCGGGGAGCTGTTTTTT. It codes for CASSLHPPSGTGELFF.

This clonotype was counted many times. This chain connects TRBV7-3 to TRBJ2-3; 7 bases are a match to TRBD1. The CDR3 is 16 residues long. The J segment lost 5 bases and the V segment lost 4 bases, leaving 12 bases of the junction unmatched. Germline V gene sequence: CDR1 SGHTA, CDR2 FQGTGA. The chain's CDR3 is CASSSQGTALGDTQYF. The CDR3 nucleotides read TGTGCCAGCAGCTCACAAGGGACAGCATTAGGAGATACGCAGTATTTT.

This clonotype was seen at least ten times. The gene calls are TRBV6-5 and TRBJ2-7; 10 nucleotides agree with TRBD1. From germline, CDR1 is MNHEY and CDR2 SVGAGI. This CDR3 region has 17 residues. V lost 6 bases and J lost 3; bases outside the gene matches: 14. CDR3 coding DNA: TGTGCCAGCAGCACCACCAGAGGGGACAGGGGTCTCTACGAGCAGTACTTC. The encoded protein is CASSTTRGDRGLYEQYF.